A selection of T cell receptor beta chains follows, all from one sample in a study of OX40 agonist ivuxolimab in advanced cancers. The repertoire was sequenced with immunoSEQ multiplex PCR; TCRdb's copy has only in-frame clones and lacks some. The sample has tens of thousands of clones; approximately 84% are singletons. The specimen comprised CD4+ or CD8+ T cells sorted from blood, sampled in a trial of the OX40 agonist ivuxolimab. The receptors shown here come from an adult with an advanced solid tumor such as melanoma, head and neck, liver or kidney cancer. Each CDR3 is given with its conserved first and last residue. The size of a clone is reported for some rows only, either as once, few or many, or as a class for expanded clones.

CDR3aa,v_gene,j_gene,abundance,len
CAIRQAGSYGYTF,TRBV10-3,TRBJ1-2,-,13
CSVSNLEGPGPPYNEQFF,TRBV29-1,TRBJ2-1,-,18
CASSLSGSSYEQYF,TRBV7-3,TRBJ2-7,-,14
CASSRIKETQYF,TRBV2,TRBJ2-5,once,12
CASSEPLGLAGNEQFF,TRBV6-1,TRBJ2-1,few,16
CASNSPPGTGVIGTGELFF,TRBV7-2,TRBJ2-2,-,19
CASSQVGGRNSPLHF,TRBV6-6,TRBJ1-6,-,15
CSAQQGNTEAFF,TRBV29-1,TRBJ1-1,-,12
CASSIVGRTDTQYF,TRBV19,TRBJ2-3,few,14
CASSLAAGVGEQYF,TRBV5-1,TRBJ2-7,few,14
CASSPLAGERETQYF,TRBV4-1,TRBJ2-5,-,15
CASSLGQGANFGYGYTF,TRBV5-8,TRBJ1-2,-,17
CASSLGPPFYEQYF,TRBV7-9,TRBJ2-7,-,14
CASSQGEETQYF,TRBV6-6,TRBJ2-5,-,12
CASSPQSGQYTGELFF,TRBV18,TRBJ2-2,-,16
CASSLGPGAGETQYF,TRBV7-2,TRBJ2-5,-,15
CASSTAPTGIGETQYF,TRBV5-1,TRBJ2-5,-,16
CATLSGHTDTQYF,TRBV28,TRBJ2-3,-,13
CASSIQANTEAFF,TRBV19,TRBJ1-1,-,13
CATWSGLAGVRSSYEQYF,TRBV19,TRBJ2-7,-,18
CASSGEGQGGLGQPQHF,TRBV6-1,TRBJ1-5,-,17
CASSSTVFDYTF,TRBV7-9,TRBJ1-2,-,12
CASSSQGQANQPQHF,TRBV27,TRBJ1-5,-,15
CATQVGTGTSYGYTF,TRBV6-6,TRBJ1-2,few,15
CASSYLGNEQFF,TRBV6-1,TRBJ2-1,-,12
CASSPDIYTDTQYF,TRBV10-2,TRBJ2-3,few,14
CASSPSPGGRPTDTQYF,TRBV4-1,TRBJ2-3,-,17
CSVAGTASYEQYF,TRBV29-1,TRBJ2-7,-,13
CASSTGLAGGGSYEQYF,TRBV11-1,TRBJ2-7,-,17
CASAPDRARSNQPQHF,TRBV27,TRBJ1-5,-,16
CASSPGLANVNEQFF,TRBV7-9,TRBJ2-1,-,15
CSVSGNGELFF,TRBV20-1,TRBJ2-2,-,11
CASSPFLATGELFF,TRBV19,TRBJ2-2,-,14
CACTRIYNYGYTF,TRBV30,TRBJ1-2,-,13
CASSAPEKEGDLSYEQYF,TRBV2,TRBJ2-7,-,18
CASSLSLTGELFF,TRBV5-6,TRBJ2-2,-,13
CATSRDRGQNSPLHF,TRBV15,TRBJ1-6,-,15